Shown below are 15 T cell receptor beta chains from a single sample sequenced in a study of human T cells and chemical hapten exposure. The time point: pre-sensitization, week 0. Treatment meaning: therapeutic diphenylcyclopropenone sensitization with weekly scalp DPC. TCRdb analysed the RACE reads with MiXCR anew, one entry per CDR3 protein. The sample includes about 92,000 distinct CDR3 sequences, roughly 9.1% seen only once; the top ten take 3.6%. Sample: whole blood, taken in connection with sensitization to the hapten diphenylcyclopropenone (DPC). The receptor set was obtained from a middle-aged woman with alopecia areata. Some clones in this sample may be carry-over from other donors' samples.

The J gene is TRBJ2-3, the V gene TRBV20-1; the D gene is possibly TRBD2 (6 bases). The CDR3 has 13 residues. Per germline, CDR1 DFQATT and CDR2 SNEGSKA (reference sequence). The V gene lost 8 bases and the J gene lost 4 bases, with 16 bases spanning the gap. CDR3 residues: CSSWDSLADTQYF. The CDR3 DNA reads as TGCAGTTCCTGGGACTCCCTCGCAGATACGCAGTATTTT.

The chain has TRBV7-2 and TRBJ2-2; 12 nucleotides agree with TRBD1. The CDR3 totals 18 residues. Germline CDR1 and CDR2: SGHTA and FQGNSA. J gave up 5 bases and V 5 bases, and 12 bases lay outside the gene matches. CDR3 loop: CASSPGTGGTFLTGELFF. CDR3 nucleotides: TGTGCCAGCAGCCCAGGGACAGGGGGCACCTTTCTAACCGGGGAGCTGTTTTTT.

This clonotype was counted at least ten times. The chain is built from TRBV20-1 and TRBJ1-5; no clear D. V was cut by 3 bases and J by 4 bases, with 10 bases left in between. Germline lookup yields CDR1 DFQATT and CDR2 SNEGSKA (reference sequence). This CDR3 comprises 13 residues. CDR3 nucleotide sequence: TGCAGTGCTAGTAGCCAGAATAATCAGCCCCAGCATTTT. This gives the protein CSASSQNNQPQHF.

This clonotype was seen many times. The J gene is TRBJ1-5, the V gene TRBV6-2 or TRBV6-3; D is uncertain. The CDR3 sequence is 10 residues long. V shed 8 bases and J shed 6 bases, with 5 bases lying between them. The germline CDR1 and CDR2 sequences are MNHEY and SVGEGT. CDR3 residues: CASGGQPQHF. The CDR3 DNA sequence: TGTGCCAGCGGCGGTCAGCCCCAGCATTTT.

This clonotype appeared many times. This chain uses TRBV11-2 with TRBJ1-4; a weak D match, TRBD1 (5 bases). The ends were cut back, 3 bases at V and 2 bases at J, with 10 bases in the middle. The length of the CDR3 is 15 residues. CDR1 and CDR2 (germline): SGHAT, FQNNGV. The CDR3: CASSFVGGTNEKLFF. DNA for the CDR3: TGTGCCAGCAGCTTTGTCGGGGGTACTAATGAAAAACTGTTTTTT.

This clonotype has more than one count but fewer than ten. The rearrangement joins TRBV11-2 to TRBJ1-1, with a possible D match to TRBD1 (6 bases). This CDR3 is built from 15 residues. The V and J ends lost 0 bases and 8 bases respectively, with 16 bases between them. Germline CDR1 SGHAT, CDR2 FQNNGV. CDR3 amino acids: CASSLDDAGGREAFF. The DNA for the CDR3 is TGTGCCAGCAGCTTAGACGATGCCGGGGGCAGGGAAGCTTTCTTT. The whole variable domain, filled in from reference TRBV11-2 and TRBJ1-1, reads EAGVAQSPRYKIIEKRQSVAFWCNPISGHATLYWYQQILGQGPKLLIQFQNNGVVDDSQLPKDRFSAERLKGVDSTLKIQPAKLEDSAVYLCASSLDDAGGREAFFGQGTRLTVV.

This clonotype was counted ten times or more. The chain recombines TRBV24-1 with TRBJ1-1; no clear D gene. The CDR3 is made up of 13 amino acids. The V gene's germline CDR1 is KGHDR and CDR2 SFDVKD. V lost 2 bases to trimming and J lost 4 bases, with 7 bases between them. CDR3 coding DNA: TGTGCCACCAGTGATTATAGAGGCACTGAAGCTTTCTTT. It codes for CATSDYRGTEAFF.

The rearrangement joins TRBV29-1 to TRBJ2-7; tentatively, D is TRBD2 (5 bases). Trimming took 7 bases from V and 9 from J, leaving 22 bases between them. Germline V CDR1 and CDR2: SQVTM, ANQGSEA. The CDR3 is 13 residues long. CDR3: CSASQTTYEGQYF. CDR3 bases: TGCAGCGCTTCTCAGACCACCTACGAGGGGCAGTACTTC.

The rearrangement links TRBV6-2 or TRBV6-3 to TRBJ1-3; no clear D. The germline V gene has CDR1 MNHEY and CDR2 SVGEGT. The V end was cut by 4 bases, the J end by 0 bases, with 13 bases between. This CDR3 has 16 residues. CDR3 in amino acids: CASSSSNLFSGNTIYF. The CDR3 DNA sequence: TGTGCCAGCAGTTCGAGTAACTTGTTCTCTGGAAACACCATATATTTT.

The sample holds a few counts of this clonotype. The chain is built from TRBV18 and TRBJ1-3; D unclear. Trimming removed 4 bases from V and 0 bases from J, with 10 bases in between. Germline V gene data show CDR1 as KGHSH and CDR2 as LQKENI. This CDR3 contains 15 residues. CDR3 sequence: CASSLTANSGNTIYF. The CDR3, as DNA: TGTGCCAGCTCACTCACAGCAAACTCTGGAAACACCATATATTTT.

In its sample, this clonotype was seen many times. This chain links TRBV7-6 with TRBJ2-1; 12 positions agree with TRBD2. Germline-derived CDR1 and CDR2 are SGHVS and FNYEAQ. This CDR3 spans 16 amino acids. With V trimmed by 1 base and J by 8 bases, 6 bases remained unmatched. Written as DNA, the CDR3 is TGTGCCAGCAGCTTAGATCTAGCGGGGGGGCCGCATGAGCAGTTCTTC. Its protein product is CASSLDLAGGPHEQFF.

V is TRBV9 and J is TRBJ2-5; D perhaps matches TRBD1 (5 bases). The CDR3 runs to 14 residues. Germline CDR1 SGDLS, CDR2 YYNGEE. The germline V and J ends were trimmed by 4 bases and 2 bases, with 12 bases remaining between them. CDR3 sequence: CASSSRQTQETQYF. The CDR3 nucleotides are TGTGCCAGCAGCTCCCGACAGACTCAAGAGACCCAGTACTTC.

J is TRBJ2-1 and V is TRBV4-3, with 11 bases lining up with TRBD2. The CDR3 consists of 16 residues. V was pared by 4 bases and J by 9 bases, with 11 bases of the junction left unmatched. Germline-derived CDR1 and CDR2 are LGHNA and YSLEER. CDR3 amino acids: CASSPELSGGGREQFF. Written as DNA, the CDR3 is TGCGCCAGCAGCCCCGAGCTTAGCGGGGGGGGGCGTGAGCAGTTCTTC.

This clonotype turned up a few times. The chain combines TRBV10-3 with TRBJ2-7, with 9 bases aligning to TRBD2. With 5 bases clipped from V and 0 bases from J, the junction kept 8 bases outside the gene matches. Germline loops: CDR1 ENHRY, CDR2 SYGVKD. The CDR3 runs 16 residues. The CDR3 coding sequence is TGTGCCATCAGTCAGCCCTCAGCGGGGGGCTCCTACGAGCAGTACTTC. This translates into CAISQPSAGGSYEQYF.

In this sample, this clonotype turned up many times. V and J are TRBV6-5 and TRBJ2-7, with D uncertain. The V end lost 0 bases, the J end lost 3 bases, and 9 bases lay between the germline ends. This CDR3 contains 14 residues. Germline lookup yields CDR1 MNHEY and CDR2 SVGAGI. The CDR3 DNA reads as TGTGCCAGCAGTTACTCGGCCAGGAACTACGAGCAGTACTTC. Translation: CASSYSARNYEQYF.